This T cell receptor (beta chain) appears in the sequencing data of a study of blood T cell repertoires in COVID-19. Turning to the study itself: T cells, B-cell-depleted T cells, or PBMCs supplied cDNA or gDNA.

Produced via immunoSEQ multiplex PCR; TCRdb's table is partial and in-frame only. Among about 200,000 clones listed, over 70% were seen once. The CDR3 covers 18 residues. Per the germline V gene, CDR1 is SGHRS and CDR2 is YFSETQ. Unmatched junction bases numbered 6, after V lost 3 bases and J lost 0 bases. The material sequenced was peripheral blood. The rearrangement uses TRBV5-1 and TRBJ2-7; 16 bases align to TRBD2. This sequence was found in a woman between 65 and 79 years old with acute or convalescent COVID-19. The CDR3 DNA is TGCGCCAGCAGCTCGGGACTAGCGGGAGGGCTCCGCTCCTACGAGCAGTACTTC. It yields the protein CASSSGLAGGLRSYEQYF.